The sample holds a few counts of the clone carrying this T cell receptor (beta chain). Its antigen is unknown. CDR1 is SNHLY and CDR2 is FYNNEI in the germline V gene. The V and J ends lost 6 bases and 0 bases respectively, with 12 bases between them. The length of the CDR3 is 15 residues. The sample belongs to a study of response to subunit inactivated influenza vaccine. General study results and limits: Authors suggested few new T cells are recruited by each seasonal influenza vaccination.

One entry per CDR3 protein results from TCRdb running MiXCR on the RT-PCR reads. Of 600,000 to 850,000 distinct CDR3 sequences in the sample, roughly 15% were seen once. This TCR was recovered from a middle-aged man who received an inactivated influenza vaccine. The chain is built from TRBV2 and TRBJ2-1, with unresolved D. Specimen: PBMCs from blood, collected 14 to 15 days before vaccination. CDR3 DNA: TGTGCCAGCAGGGATACAAGAATCTCCTACAATGAGCAGTTCTTC. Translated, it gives CASRDTRISYNEQFF.